The T cell receptor (beta chain) under discussion was sequenced for a study of cytomegalovirus exposure and HLA in healthy donors. Findings and limits, study-wide: Diagnosis of cytomegalovirus status made by the classifier reportedly showed high specificity and sensitivity.

As to this clone: What it binds is not known.

Deletions cut 7 bases from V and 6 bases from J, with 21 bases between. The germline V gene encodes CDR1 SNHLY and CDR2 FYNNEI. The CDR3 runs 15 residues. With 60 Vbeta and 13 Jbeta primers, the PCR was carried out. Assay: immunoSEQ multiplex PCR; the TCRdb copy retains only in-frame clones and omits some. The sample lists 85,000 to 130,000 clones, around 70% occurring once. The sequence was collected from a boy between 10 and 17 years old in good health and CMV-seronegative. The chain couples TRBV2 to TRBJ1-2, with a possible D match to TRBD1 (6 bases). Sequenced material: PBMCs. The CDR3 loop reads CASTSQGRQVDGYTF. The CDR3 DNA is TGTGCCAGCACTTCACAGGGACGTCAGGTAGATGGCTACACCTTC.